The clone carrying this T cell receptor (beta chain) was detected a few times. The entry originates in a study of T cells after yellow fever vaccination. TCRdb passed the 5' RACE reads through MiXCR, listing each CDR3 protein once. The sample has approximately 600,000 distinct CDR3 sequences, about 12% seen once. Per the germline V gene, CDR1 is SGHRS and CDR2 is YFSETQ. V shed 1 base and J shed 1 base, with 6 bases lying between them. The CDR3 covers 13 residues. Here the sequenced sample was PBMCs, taken on the day of the yellow fever booster vaccination. The receptor was derived from a man aged 25-40 years who received the YFV17D yellow fever vaccine. This rearrangement joins TRBV5-1 to TRBJ2-7; D gene uncertain. CDR3 in amino acids: CASSLSKSYEQYF. CDR3 nucleotide sequence: TGCGCCAGCAGCTTGAGTAAGTCCTACGAGCAGTACTTC.